This T cell receptor (beta chain) was observed in a study of blood T cell repertoires in COVID-19. The table lists this clone with a few counts. Germline assignment: CDR1 SEHNR and CDR2 FQNEAQ (reference sequence). The CDR3 contains 12 residues. Trimming shortened V by 5 bases and J by 6 bases, and 8 bases separated the two germline ends. Original data processing: By means of reference gene primer amplification, nucleated cell counts were estimated. Sequencing used immunoSEQ multiplex PCR; TCRdb keeps in-frame clones, though not all of them. V, J and clone size were drawn from that table, and D and trimming were deduced from the DNA. Of around 200,000 clones listed, roughly 80% are singletons.

The receptor's source is a human donor in a cohort sampled during active COVID-19. The chain joins TRBV7-9 to TRBJ2-1; no clear D. Sequenced sample: peripheral blood. This chain's CDR3 is CASSPSTNEQFF. The CDR3 DNA follows: TGTGCCAGCAGCCCCTCTACCAATGAGCAGTTCTTC.